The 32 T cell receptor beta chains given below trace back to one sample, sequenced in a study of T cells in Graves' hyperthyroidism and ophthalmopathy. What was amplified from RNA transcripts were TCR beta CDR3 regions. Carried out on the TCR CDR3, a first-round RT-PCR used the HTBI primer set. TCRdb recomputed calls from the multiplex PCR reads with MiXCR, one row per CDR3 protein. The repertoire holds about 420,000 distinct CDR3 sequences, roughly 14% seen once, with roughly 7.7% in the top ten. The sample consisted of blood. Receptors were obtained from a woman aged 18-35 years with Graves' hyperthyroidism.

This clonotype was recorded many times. CDR3 bases: TGTGCCAGCACTGAGACTAGCGGGACCGGGGAGCTGTTTTTT. Protein sequence: CASTETSGTGELFF. The chain links TRBV9 to TRBJ2-2; 10 nucleotides align to TRBD2. Germline assignment: CDR1 SGDLS and CDR2 YYNGEE. This CDR3 comprises 14 residues. V was pared by 6 bases and J by 5 bases, with 4 bases of the junction left unmatched.

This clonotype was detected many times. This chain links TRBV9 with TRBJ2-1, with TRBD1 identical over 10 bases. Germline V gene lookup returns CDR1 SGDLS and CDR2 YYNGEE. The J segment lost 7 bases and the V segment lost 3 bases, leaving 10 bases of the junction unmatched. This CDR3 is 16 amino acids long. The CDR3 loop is CASSARQGASGNEQFF. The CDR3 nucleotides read TGTGCCAGCAGCGCACGACAGGGGGCTTCGGGGAATGAGCAGTTCTTC.

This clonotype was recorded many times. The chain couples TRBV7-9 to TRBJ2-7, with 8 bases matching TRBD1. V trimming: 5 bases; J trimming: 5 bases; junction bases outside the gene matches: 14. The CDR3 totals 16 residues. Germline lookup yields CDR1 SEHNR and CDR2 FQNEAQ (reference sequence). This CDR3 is CASSPGGRGRPHEQYF. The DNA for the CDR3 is TGTGCCAGCAGCCCCGGGGGCAGGGGGCGTCCCCACGAGCAGTACTTC.

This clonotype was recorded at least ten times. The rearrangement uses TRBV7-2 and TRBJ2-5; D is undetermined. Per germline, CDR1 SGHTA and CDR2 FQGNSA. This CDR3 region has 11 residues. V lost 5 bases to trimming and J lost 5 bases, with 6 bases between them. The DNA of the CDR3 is TGTGCCAGCAGCATCTACGAGACCCAGTACTTC. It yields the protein CASSIYETQYF.

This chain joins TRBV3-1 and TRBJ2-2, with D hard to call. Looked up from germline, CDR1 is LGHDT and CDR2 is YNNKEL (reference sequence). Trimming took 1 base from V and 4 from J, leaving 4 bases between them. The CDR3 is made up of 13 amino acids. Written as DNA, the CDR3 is TGTGCCAGCAGCCAAGCCCTCACCGGGGAGCTGTTTTTT. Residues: CASSQALTGELFF.

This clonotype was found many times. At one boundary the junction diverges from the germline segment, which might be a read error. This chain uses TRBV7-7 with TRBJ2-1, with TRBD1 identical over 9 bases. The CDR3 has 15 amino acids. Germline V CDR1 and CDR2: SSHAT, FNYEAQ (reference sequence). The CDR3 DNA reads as TGTGCTAGCAGCTTACGACAGGGGGGCTACAATGAGCAGTTCTTC. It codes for CASSLRQGGYNEQFF.

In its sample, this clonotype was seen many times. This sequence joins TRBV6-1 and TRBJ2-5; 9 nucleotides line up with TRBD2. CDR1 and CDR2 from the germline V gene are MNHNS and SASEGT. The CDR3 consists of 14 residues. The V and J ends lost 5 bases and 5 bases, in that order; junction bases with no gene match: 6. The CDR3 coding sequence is TGTGCCAGCAGTTCTAGCGGGGTCTGGGAGACCCAGTACTTC. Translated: CASSSSGVWETQYF.

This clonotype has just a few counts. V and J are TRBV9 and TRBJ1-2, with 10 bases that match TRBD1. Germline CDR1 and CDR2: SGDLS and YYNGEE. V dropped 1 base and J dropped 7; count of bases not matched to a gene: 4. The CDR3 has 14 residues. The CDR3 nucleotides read TGTGCCAGCAGCGTATCCGGGACAGGGGCTGGCTACACCTTC. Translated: CASSVSGTGAGYTF.

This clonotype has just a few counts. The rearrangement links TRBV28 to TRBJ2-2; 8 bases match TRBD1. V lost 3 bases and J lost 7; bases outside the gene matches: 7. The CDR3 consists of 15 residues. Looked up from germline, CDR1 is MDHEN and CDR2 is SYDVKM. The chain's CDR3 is CASSFQGAVVGELFF. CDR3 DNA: TGTGCCAGCAGTTTTCAGGGGGCGGTGGTCGGGGAGCTGTTTTTT.

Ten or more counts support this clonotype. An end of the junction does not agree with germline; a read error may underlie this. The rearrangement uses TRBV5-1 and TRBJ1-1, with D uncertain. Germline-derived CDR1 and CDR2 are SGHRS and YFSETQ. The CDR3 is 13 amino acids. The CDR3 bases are TGTGCCAGCAGCTTATGGGTGAACACTGAAGCTTTCTTT. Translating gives CASSLWVNTEAFF. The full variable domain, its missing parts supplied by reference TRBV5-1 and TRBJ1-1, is KAGVTQTPRYLIKTRGQQVTLSCSPISGHRSVSWYQQTPGQGLQFLFEYFSETQRNKGNFPGRFSGRQFSNSRSEMNVSTLELGDSALYLCASSLWVNTEAFFGQGTRLTVV.

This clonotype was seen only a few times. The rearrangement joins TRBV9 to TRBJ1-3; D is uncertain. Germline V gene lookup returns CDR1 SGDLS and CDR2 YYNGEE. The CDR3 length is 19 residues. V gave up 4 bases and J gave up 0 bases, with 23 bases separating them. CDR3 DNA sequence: TGTGCCAGCAGCCCTAGGGAGGCAGCCAGCGAAAGCTCTGGAAACACCATATATTTT. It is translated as CASSPREAASESSGNTIYF.

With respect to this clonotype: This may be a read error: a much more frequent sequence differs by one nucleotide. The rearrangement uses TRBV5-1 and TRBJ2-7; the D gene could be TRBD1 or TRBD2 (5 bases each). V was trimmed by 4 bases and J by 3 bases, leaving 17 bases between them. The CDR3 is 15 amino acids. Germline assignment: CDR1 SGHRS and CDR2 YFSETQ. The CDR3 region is CASSAGTTARYEQYF. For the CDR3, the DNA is TGCGCCAGCAGCGCCGGGACCACGGCTCGCTACGAGCAGTACTTC.

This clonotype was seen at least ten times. CDR3 sequence (DNA): TGTGCCAGCAGTTACACCACAGGTTCTAATTCACCCCTCCACTTT. It specifies CASSYTTGSNSPLHF. V is TRBV6-5 and J is TRBJ1-6; possible D gene TRBD1, 5 bases. The germline gives CDR1 MNHEY, CDR2 SVGAGI. Trimming cost V 2 bases and J 6 bases, with 11 bases left between them. This CDR3 is 15 amino acids long.

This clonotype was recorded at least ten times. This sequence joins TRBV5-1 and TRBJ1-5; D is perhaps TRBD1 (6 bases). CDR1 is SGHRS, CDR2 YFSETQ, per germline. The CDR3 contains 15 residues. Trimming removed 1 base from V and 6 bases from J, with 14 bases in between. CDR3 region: CASSLTTGSSQPQHF. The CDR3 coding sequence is TGCGCCAGCAGCTTGACCACAGGGTCCAGTCAGCCCCAGCATTTT.

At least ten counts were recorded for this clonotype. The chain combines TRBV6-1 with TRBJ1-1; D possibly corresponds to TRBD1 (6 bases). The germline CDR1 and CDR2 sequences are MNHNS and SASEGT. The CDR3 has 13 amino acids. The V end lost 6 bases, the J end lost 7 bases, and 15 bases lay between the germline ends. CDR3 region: CASRVWGAGEAFF. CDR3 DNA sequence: TGTGCCAGCAGAGTATGGGGGGCTGGTGAAGCTTTCTTT.

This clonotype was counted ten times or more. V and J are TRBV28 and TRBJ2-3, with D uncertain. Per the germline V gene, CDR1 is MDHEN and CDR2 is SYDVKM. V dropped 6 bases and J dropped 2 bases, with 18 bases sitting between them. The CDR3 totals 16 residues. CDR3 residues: CASRSRRVLLTDTQYF. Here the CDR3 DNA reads TGTGCCAGCAGATCGCGACGGGTTTTACTCACAGATACGCAGTATTTT.

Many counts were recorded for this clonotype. CDR3 bases: TGTGCCTGGAGTGAACAGGGCTATCAGCCCCAGCATTTT. This codes for CAWSEQGYQPQHF. This sequence joins TRBV30 and TRBJ1-5, with D maybe TRBD1 (6 bases). The germline V gene has CDR1 GTSNPN and CDR2 SVGIG (reference sequence). The length of the CDR3 is 13 residues. V shed 1 base and J shed 5 bases, with 9 bases lying between them.

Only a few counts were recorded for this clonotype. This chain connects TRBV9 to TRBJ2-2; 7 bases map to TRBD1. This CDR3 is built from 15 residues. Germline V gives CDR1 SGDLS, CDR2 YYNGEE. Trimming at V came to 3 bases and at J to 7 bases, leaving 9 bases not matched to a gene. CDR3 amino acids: CASSAPGGPNGELFF. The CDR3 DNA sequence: TGTGCCAGCAGCGCTCCAGGGGGTCCGAACGGGGAGCTGTTTTTT.

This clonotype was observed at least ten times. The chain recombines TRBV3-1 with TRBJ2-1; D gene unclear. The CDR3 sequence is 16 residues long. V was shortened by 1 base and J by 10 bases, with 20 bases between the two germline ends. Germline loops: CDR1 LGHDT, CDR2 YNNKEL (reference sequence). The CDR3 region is CASSQVAPESGGEQFF. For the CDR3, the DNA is TGTGCCAGCAGCCAAGTAGCCCCGGAGTCGGGTGGCGAGCAGTTCTTC.

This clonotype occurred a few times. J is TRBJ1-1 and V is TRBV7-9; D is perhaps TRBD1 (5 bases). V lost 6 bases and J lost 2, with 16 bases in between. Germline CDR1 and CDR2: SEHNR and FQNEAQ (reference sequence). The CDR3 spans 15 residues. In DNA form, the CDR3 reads TGTGCCAGCAGTTACGTAACCCAGGGTAACACTGAAGCTTTCTTT. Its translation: CASSYVTQGNTEAFF.

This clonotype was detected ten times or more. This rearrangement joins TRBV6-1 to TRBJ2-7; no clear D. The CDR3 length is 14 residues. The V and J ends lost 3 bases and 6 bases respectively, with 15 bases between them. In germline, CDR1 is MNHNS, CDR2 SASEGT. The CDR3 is CASSDSGPLREQYF. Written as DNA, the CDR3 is TGTGCCAGCAGTGACTCTGGACCACTTCGCGAGCAGTACTTC.

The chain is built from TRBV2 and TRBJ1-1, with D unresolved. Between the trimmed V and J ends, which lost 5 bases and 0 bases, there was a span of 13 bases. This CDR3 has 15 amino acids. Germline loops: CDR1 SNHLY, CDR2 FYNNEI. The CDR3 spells CASSRRGGMNTEAFF. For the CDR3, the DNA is TGTGCCAGCAGTCGCCGAGGAGGAATGAACACTGAAGCTTTCTTT.

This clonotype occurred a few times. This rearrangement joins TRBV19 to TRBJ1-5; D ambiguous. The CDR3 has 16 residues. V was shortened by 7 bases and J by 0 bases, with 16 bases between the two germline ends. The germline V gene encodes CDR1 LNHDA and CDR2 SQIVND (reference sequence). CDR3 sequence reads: CASTTVGVYSNQPQHF. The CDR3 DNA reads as TGTGCCAGTACCACCGTTGGGGTCTATAGCAATCAGCCCCAGCATTTT.

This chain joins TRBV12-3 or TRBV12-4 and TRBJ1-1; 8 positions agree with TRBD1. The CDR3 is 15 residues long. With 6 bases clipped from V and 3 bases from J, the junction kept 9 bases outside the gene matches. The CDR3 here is CASRGVGTGHTEAFF. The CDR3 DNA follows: TGTGCCAGCAGGGGGGTCGGGACAGGACACACTGAAGCTTTCTTT.

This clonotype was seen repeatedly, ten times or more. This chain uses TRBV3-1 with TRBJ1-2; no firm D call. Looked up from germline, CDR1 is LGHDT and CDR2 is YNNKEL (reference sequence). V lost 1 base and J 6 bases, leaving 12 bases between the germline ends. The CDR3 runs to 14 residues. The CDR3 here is CASSQGSGHDGYTF. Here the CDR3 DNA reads TGTGCCAGCAGCCAAGGGTCCGGGCACGATGGCTACACCTTC. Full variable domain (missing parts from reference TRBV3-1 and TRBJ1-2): DTAVSQTPKYLVTQMGNDKSIKCEQNLGHDTMYWYKQDSKKFLKIMFSYNNKELIINETVPNRFSPKSPDKAHLNLHINSLELGDSAVYFCASSQGSGHDGYTFGSGTRLTVV.

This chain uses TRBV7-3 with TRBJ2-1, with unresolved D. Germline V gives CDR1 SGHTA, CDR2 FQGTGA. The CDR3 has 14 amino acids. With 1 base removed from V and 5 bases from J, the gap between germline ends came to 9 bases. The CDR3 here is CASSLNRQDNEQFF. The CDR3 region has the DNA TGTGCCAGCAGCTTAAATCGGCAGGACAATGAGCAGTTCTTC. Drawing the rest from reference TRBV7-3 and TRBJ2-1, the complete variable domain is GAGVSQTPSNKVTEKGKYVELRCDPISGHTALYWYRQSLGQGPEFLIYFQGTGAADDSGLPNDRFFAVRPEGSVSTLKIQRTERGDSAVYLCASSLNRQDNEQFFGPGTRLTVL.

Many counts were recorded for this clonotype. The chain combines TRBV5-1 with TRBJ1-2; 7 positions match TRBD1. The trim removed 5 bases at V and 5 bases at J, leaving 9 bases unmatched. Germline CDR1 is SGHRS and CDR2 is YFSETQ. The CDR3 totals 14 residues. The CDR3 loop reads CASRRDGTAYGYTF. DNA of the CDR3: TGCGCCAGCAGGAGGGACGGGACAGCATATGGCTACACCTTC. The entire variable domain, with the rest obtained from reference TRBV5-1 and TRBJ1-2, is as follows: KAGVTQTPRYLIKTRGQQVTLSCSPISGHRSVSWYQQTPGQGLQFLFEYFSETQRNKGNFPGRFSGRQFSNSRSEMNVSTLELGDSALYLCASRRDGTAYGYTFGSGTRLTVV.

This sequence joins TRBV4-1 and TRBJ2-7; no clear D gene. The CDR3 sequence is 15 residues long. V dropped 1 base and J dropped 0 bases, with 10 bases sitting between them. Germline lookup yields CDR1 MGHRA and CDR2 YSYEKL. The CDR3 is CASSQVARSSYEQYF. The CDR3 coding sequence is TGCGCCAGCAGCCAAGTAGCCAGAAGCTCCTACGAGCAGTACTTC.

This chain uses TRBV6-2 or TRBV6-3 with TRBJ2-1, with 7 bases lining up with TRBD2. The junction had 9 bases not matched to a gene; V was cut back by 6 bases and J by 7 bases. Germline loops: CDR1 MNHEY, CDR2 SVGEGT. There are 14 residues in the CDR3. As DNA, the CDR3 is TGTGCCAGCAGCCGACTAGCACAAAAGAATGAGCAGTTCTTC. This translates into CASSRLAQKNEQFF.

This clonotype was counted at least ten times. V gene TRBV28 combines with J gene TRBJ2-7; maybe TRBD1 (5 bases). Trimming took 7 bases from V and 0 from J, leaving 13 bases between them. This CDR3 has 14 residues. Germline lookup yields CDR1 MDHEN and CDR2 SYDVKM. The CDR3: CASTRVPSSYEQYF. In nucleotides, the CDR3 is TGTGCCAGCACCAGGGTTCCGAGCTCCTACGAGCAGTACTTC.

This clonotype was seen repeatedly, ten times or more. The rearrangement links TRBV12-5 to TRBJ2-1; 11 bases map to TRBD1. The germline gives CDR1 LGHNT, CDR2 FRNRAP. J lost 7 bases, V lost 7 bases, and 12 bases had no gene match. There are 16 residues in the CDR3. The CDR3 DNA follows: TGTGCTAGTGCCGAACGAGGGGGACAGGGGGGAAATGAGCAGTTCTTC. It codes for CASAERGGQGGNEQFF.

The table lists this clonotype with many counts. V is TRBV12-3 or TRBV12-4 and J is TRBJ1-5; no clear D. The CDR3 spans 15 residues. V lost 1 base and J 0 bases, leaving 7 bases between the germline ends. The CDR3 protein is CASSLEVYSNQPQHF. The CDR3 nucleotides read TGTGCCAGCAGTTTAGAGGTGTATAGCAATCAGCCCCAGCATTTT.